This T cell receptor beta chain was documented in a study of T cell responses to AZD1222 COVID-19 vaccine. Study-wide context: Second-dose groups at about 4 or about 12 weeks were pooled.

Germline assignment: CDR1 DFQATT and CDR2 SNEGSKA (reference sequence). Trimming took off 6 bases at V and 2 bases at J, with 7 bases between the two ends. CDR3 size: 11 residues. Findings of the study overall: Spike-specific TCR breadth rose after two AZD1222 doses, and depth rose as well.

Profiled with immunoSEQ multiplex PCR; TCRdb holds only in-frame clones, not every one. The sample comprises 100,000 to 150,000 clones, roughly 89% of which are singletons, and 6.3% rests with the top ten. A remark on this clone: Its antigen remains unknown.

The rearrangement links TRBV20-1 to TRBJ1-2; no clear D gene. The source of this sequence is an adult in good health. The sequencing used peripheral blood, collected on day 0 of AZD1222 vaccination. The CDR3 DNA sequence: TGCAGTGCCACCCTGAACTATGGCTACACCTTC. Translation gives CSATLNYGYTF.